The T cell receptor (beta chain) under discussion was sequenced for a study of cytomegalovirus exposure and HLA in healthy donors. Study background: A later analysis reported the same platform for the roughly 120 validation repertoires and the approximately 640 first-cohort repertoires. Findings and caveats of the study: Reportedly, cytomegalovirus status was diagnosed with high sensitivity and specificity. The listing of roughly 160 TCR beta chains classed them as cytomegalovirus-associated. For most TCR sequences rarity was the rule, although some public TCRs occurred in many donors.

To note about this clone: Its antigen remains unidentified.

V lost 4 bases and J lost 4, with 17 bases in between. The length of the CDR3 is 15 residues. The assay was immunoSEQ multiplex PCR, and TCRdb's table has in-frame clones only and misses some. The sample has about 53,000 clones; around nine tenths are singletons. Sequencing used PBMCs. The rearrangement links TRBV6-7 to TRBJ2-7; possible D gene TRBD2, 6 bases. TRBV6-7 is sorted into the ORF group, with uncertain function. This clonotype was obtained from a man between 18 and 35 years old in good health and CMV-seronegative. Here the CDR3 reads CASSLGYGSDYEQYF. The CDR3 DNA is TGTGCCAGCAGTTTGGGGTACGGGAGCGATTACGAGCAGTACTTC.